The rows below give T cell receptor beta chains drawn from one sample of a study of cytotoxic CD8 clonotypes in ibrutinib-treated CLL. Only in-frame clones appear in the TCRdb table, and some are missing; sequencing was by immunoSEQ multiplex PCR. This sample has 75,000 to 80,000 clones, with 75% to 90% found just once. Sample: PBMCs, taken after 24 months of ibrutinib treatment. Receptors originate from a human donor with chronic lymphocytic leukemia. CDR3s include the opening cysteine and the closing phenylalanine or tryptophan. D genes are given only for firm matches. Rows give clone size only sometimes, using once, few, many, or a class for an expanded clone.

j_call | d_call | cdr3_length | v_call | clone_size | cdr3_aa | cdr3_nt
TRBJ1-5 | - | 14 | TRBV27 | once | CASSSQGRTQPQHF | TGTGCCAGCAGTTCGCAGGGACGAACTCAGCCCCAGCATTTT
TRBJ1-1 | TRBD1 | 17 | TRBV18 | once | CASSPRLWTGTYTEAFF | TGTGCCAGCTCACCACGTTTATGGACAGGGACGTACACTGAAGCTTTCTTT
TRBJ2-3 | TRBD1 | 15 | TRBV19 | - | CASTRRGPSTDTQYF | TGTGCCAGCACTCGCAGGGGGCCTAGCACAGATACGCAGTATTTT
TRBJ2-3 | - | 12 | TRBV28 | once | CASSPLGGTQYF | TGTGCCAGCAGTCCCCTGGGCGGAACGCAGTATTTT
TRBJ1-3 | TRBD1 | 16 | TRBV28 | - | CASSLGQGVSGNTIYF | TGTGCCAGCAGTTTAGGACAGGGGGTCTCTGGAAACACCATATATTTT
TRBJ2-1 | TRBD2 | 15 | TRBV6-5 | - | CASSLASGDYNEQFF | TGTGCCAGCAGTCTAGCTAGCGGAGATTACAATGAGCAGTTCTTC
TRBJ2-3 | TRBD2 | 16 | TRBV27 | - | CASSYLGGEATDTQYF | TGTGCCAGCAGTTATTTGGGGGGGGAAGCCACAGATACGCAGTATTTT
TRBJ1-5 | TRBD1 | 17 | TRBV27 | - | CASSPAGTEYSNQPQHF | TGTGCCAGCAGTCCAGCCGGGACAGAATATAGCAATCAGCCCCAGCATTTT
TRBJ1-5 | - | 17 | TRBV19 | - | CASSRSWTLGGNQPQHF | TGTGCCAGTAGTAGATCCTGGACCCTGGGTGGCAATCAGCCCCAGCATTTT
TRBJ2-3 | - | 15 | TRBV5-1 | - | CASSLDTGPTDTQYF | TGCGCCAGCAGCCTGGATACAGGGCCCACAGATACGCAGTATTTT
TRBJ2-1 | - | 17 | TRBV27 | - | CASSNVWGGRPYNEQFF | TGTGCCAGCAGCAATGTATGGGGAGGCCGTCCCTACAATGAGCAGTTCTTC
TRBJ1-4 | TRBD1 | 14 | TRBV6-6 | - | CASRAGQGNEKLFF | TGTGCCAGCAGAGCGGGACAGGGGAATGAAAAACTGTTTTTT